The sequence of this T cell receptor beta chain was determined in a study of PD-1 blockade in classical Hodgkin lymphoma. As for the study in general: Treatment was intravenous nivolumab, 3 mg/kg every 2 weeks, until progression. Points from the study as a whole: At baseline, newly diagnosed patients reportedly showed less TCR diversity than healthy donors. TCR diversity in CD4+, not CD8+, cells rose significantly by C4D1. The repertoire differences lack a defined cause, possibly disease activity or prior therapy.

Libraries were prepared by immunoSEQ multiplex PCR; TCRdb keeps only in-frame clonotypes and omits some of them. The data show about 26,000 clones, with roughly 65% seen just once and around 11% held by the top ten. All trial patients relapsed after autologous stem cell transplantation. With regard to this clone: The antigen is unknown.

J lost 9 bases, V lost 3 bases, and 15 bases had no gene match. The CDR3 totals 17 residues. From germline, CDR1 is MGHRA and CDR2 YSYEKL. The input for sequencing was peripheral blood mononuclear cells (PBMCs), taken before the second cycle of nivolumab. This chain links TRBV4-1 with TRBJ2-3; 10 positions match TRBD1. The clonotype comes from a human donor with classical Hodgkin lymphoma. Here the CDR3 DNA reads TGCGCCAGCAGCCAGGGTCGACAGGGGGCCCCGGGAAAAACGCAGTATTTT. Translated, it gives CASSQGRQGAPGKTQYF.